This is a list of T cell receptor beta chains from one sample in a study of tumor and adjacent non-tumor tissue in lung cancer. TCRdb reprocessed the multiplex PCR reads via MiXCR and lists one record per CDR3 protein. The data contain about 140,000 distinct CDR3 sequences, approximately 66% of them seen just once; the ten biggest clones take up 18%. Sequencing was performed on lung tumor tissue. These receptors all stem from a man aged 60-69 years with small cell lung cancer. Both conserved end residues are part of each CDR3. D genes are given only for firm matches. Clone size, where shown, is once, few, many, or a class for clones that have expanded.

J gene	D gene	V gene	clone size	CDR3 protein	CDR3 DNA
TRBJ1-5	TRBD1	TRBV30	NA	CAWSHAGGLKPQHF	TGTGCCTGGAGTCACGCAGGGGGCCTGAAGCCCCAGCATTTT
TRBJ2-2	TRBD2	TRBV20-1	many	CSARAASGRGAGELFF	TGCAGTGCTAGAGCCGCTAGCGGGAGGGGAGCCGGGGAGCTGTTTTTT
TRBJ1-6	NA	TRBV12-3/TRBV12-4	NA	CARSLTSSYNSPLHF	TGTGCCAGGAGTTTGACTAGCTCCTATAATTCACCCCTCCACTTT
TRBJ2-4	NA	TRBV5-4	NA	CASSPGLDLENIQYF	TGTGCCAGCAGTCCGGGACTTGATCTGGAAAACATTCAGTACTTC
TRBJ2-5	TRBD2	TRBV5-1	NA	CASSISLSGRETQYF	TGCGCCAGCAGCATATCCCTTAGCGGGAGAGAGACCCAGTACTTC
TRBJ2-1	NA	TRBV12-5	NA	CACGPLTSSPKDEQFF	TGTGCTTGTGGTCCCCTGACTAGTTCGCCTAAGGATGAGCAGTTCTTC
TRBJ2-3	NA	TRBV11-3	NA	CASSPRGARATDTHYF	TGTGCCAGCAGCCCTAGAGGTGCGAGGGCCACAGATACGCACTATTTT
TRBJ2-5	TRBD2	TRBV5-1	NA	CASSLSGRYQETQYF	TGCGCCAGCAGCTTGAGCGGGAGGTACCAAGAGACCCAGTACTTC
TRBJ2-3	NA	TRBV6-1	few	CASRGGAYTDTQYF	TGTGCCAGCAGGGGGGGGGCCTACACAGATACGCAGTATTTT
TRBJ2-3	TRBD2	TRBV5-6	NA	CATSLGLALSDTQYF	TGTGCCACCAGCTTGGGACTAGCGCTCTCAGATACGCAGTATTTT
TRBJ2-5	NA	TRBV12-3/TRBV12-4	NA	CASSLRVSAYRVQVTQYF	TGTGCCAGCAGTTTACGAGTGAGCGCGTATAGGGTACAAGTGACCCAGTACTTC
TRBJ2-1	NA	TRBV11-2	NA	CATGLDPNNEQFF	TGTGCCACCGGCTTAGACCCAAACAATGAGCAGTTCTTC
TRBJ2-1	NA	TRBV11-2	many	CASSYGTLGSYNEQFF	TGTGCCAGCAGCTACGGGACCCTGGGGTCCTACAATGAGCAGTTCTTC
TRBJ2-7	TRBD1	TRBV5-4	NA	CASSPGGTGDYEQYF	TGTGCCAGTAGCCCTGGGGGGACAGGGGACTACGAGCAGTACTTC
TRBJ1-1	TRBD1	TRBV28	few	CASTSRGLTEAFF	TGTGCCAGCACCTCCAGGGGGCTGACTGAAGCTTTCTTT
TRBJ2-7	NA	TRBV20-1	NA	CSTRDPSWIDEQHF	TGCAGTACTAGAGATCCTAGCTGGATAGACGAGCAGCACTTC
TRBJ1-1	NA	TRBV4-2	NA	CASSQDGGATQAFF	TGTGCCAGCAGCCAAGATGGTGGGGCCACTCAAGCTTTCTTT
TRBJ2-2	NA	TRBV7-8	NA	CASSARETGELFF	TGTGCCAGCAGCGCACGTGAAACCGGGGAGCTGTTTTTT
TRBJ1-5	NA	TRBV20-1	medium-sized	CSASVHDSNQPQHF	TGCAGTGCTAGTGTCCATGATAGCAATCAGCCCCAGCATTTT
TRBJ1-2	NA	TRBV11-2	once	CASSLGGGVVFGYTF	TGTGCCAGCAGCCTTGGGGGCGGGGTAGTTTTTGGCTACACCTTC
TRBJ2-5	NA	TRBV12-3/TRBV12-4	few	CASSDNHGPDETQYF	TGTGCCAGCAGTGACAACCACGGCCCAGATGAGACCCAGTACTTC
TRBJ2-3	NA	TRBV6-5	NA	CASSTTQDTQYF	TGTGCCAGCAGCACAACTCAGGATACACAGTATTTT